This passage covers 4 T cell receptor beta chains from one sample sequenced in a study of blood T cell repertoires in COVID-19 (dated by TCRdb to the early 2020s). The library was prepared using the immunoSEQ multiplex PCR assay. The immuneACCESS repertoire file appears here via TCRdb, limited to in-frame rearrangements. These files lack a portion of the clones; in checked studies, under half of the deficit traces to unresolved V genes, and the cause of the others is not known. This sample comprises more than 150,000 clones, roughly 80% of them detected only once. 13% of the sample comes from the top ten. The sequencing input was peripheral blood. The receptor set was obtained from a man between 50 and 59 years old who had recovered from COVID-19.

The chain links TRBV5-1 to TRBJ1-3; D might be TRBD1 (6 bases). The V gene's germline CDR1 is SGHRS and CDR2 YFSETQ. The CDR3 runs to 16 residues. The V end was cut by 0 bases, the J end by 4 bases, with 14 bases between. The CDR3, as DNA: TGCGCCAGCAGCTTGGCCGGACAGATGGGGGGAAACACCATATATTTT. Translating gives CASSLAGQMGGNTIYF.

V is TRBV3-1 (or the pseudogene TRBV3-2) and J is TRBJ2-1, with 8 bases lining up with TRBD2. Germline V gives CDR1 LGHDT, CDR2 YNNKEL (reference sequence). The V and J ends lost 8 bases and 4 bases, in that order; junction bases with no gene match: 4. The CDR3 spans 13 residues. The CDR3 is CASERGSYNEQFF. The CDR3 bases are TGTGCCAGCGAGCGGGGGTCATACAATGAGCAGTTCTTC.

In this sample, this clone turned up once. The chain combines TRBV21-1 with TRBJ1-3; the table's D call, TRBD1, was not checked against the DNA. TRBV21-1 is given as a pseudogene. The CDR3 has 17 residues. This CDR3 reads CASSTQSQGASGNTIYF. The CDR3 DNA sequence: TGTGCCAGCAGCACACAGTCACAGGGGGCATCAGGAAACACCATATATTTT.

The chain joins TRBV2 to TRBJ2-1; TRBD2 matches at 9 bases. From germline, CDR1 is SNHLY and CDR2 FYNNEI. Trimming at V came to 5 bases and at J to 3 bases, leaving 5 bases not matched to a gene. The CDR3 has 15 amino acids. The CDR3 sequence is CASSILAGNYNEQFF. The CDR3 DNA is TGTGCCAGCAGTATCCTAGCGGGGAACTACAATGAGCAGTTCTTC. The whole variable domain, filled in from reference TRBV2 and TRBJ2-1, reads EPEVTQTPSHQVTQMGQEVILRCVPISNHLYFYWYRQILGQKVEFLVSFYNNEISEKSEIFDDQFSVERPDGSNFTLKIRSTKLEDSAMYFCASSILAGNYNEQFFGPGTRLTVL.